A selection of T cell receptor beta chains follows, all from one sample in a study of shared clonotypes between healthy human individuals. Clones were sequenced by immunoSEQ multiplex PCR, and TCRdb holds only the in-frame ones, with some missing. The repertoire holds some 2,000,000 clones, over 85% seen once, with 1.1% in the top ten. The specimen was naive CD8+ T cells sorted from blood. These receptors all come from a man in his late teens or twenties in good health. Both conserved end residues are trimmed from each CDR3.

v_gene,j_gene,CDR3aa
TRBV7-2,TRBJ1-1,ASSFRTVNTEAF
TRBV7-9,TRBJ1-2,ASSIGSPFNYGYT
TRBV6-6,TRBJ1-5,ASRTGQGGQPQH
TRBV4-1,TRBJ2-7,ASSQEGTSPELSYEQY
TRBV4-3,TRBJ2-1,ASSPTRATVANEQF
TRBV27,TRBJ2-1,ASSLEASGPEQF
TRBV4-3,TRBJ2-3,ASSPRLAGGVDTQY
TRBV6-1,TRBJ2-7,ASSEWRVTGAIPFDEQY
TRBV10-1,TRBJ2-5,ASSPGTGDGETQY
TRBV5-1,TRBJ2-2,ASRPGTSGRVGELF
TRBV11-2,TRBJ2-1,ASSLATFHNEQF
TRBV4-3,TRBJ2-7,ASSQENWGSSYEQY
TRBV21-1,TRBJ2-7,ASSKGTLPGTSGGWNEQY
TRBV6-5,TRBJ1-1,ASSLRGPYTEAF
TRBV9,TRBJ2-3,ASSPPMRDTQY
TRBV2,TRBJ1-3,ASGETGNGNTIY
TRBV9,TRBJ2-7,ASSARGDVVLAGVYEQY
TRBV15,TRBJ2-1,ATSSRTGDNEQF
TRBV4-1,TRBJ2-7,ASSLDSAYEQY
TRBV27,TRBJ1-1,ASSSGLRTEAF
TRBV4-3,TRBJ1-1,ASSQFQGDTEAF
TRBV6-1,TRBJ2-7,ASSAGLPYEQY
TRBV6-5,TRBJ1-5,ASTAGTGANQPQH
TRBV6-5,TRBJ1-1,ASSYDLRVNTEAF
TRBV7-9,TRBJ2-7,ASSLGPAGGHYEQY
TRBV11-1,TRBJ2-7,ASSSQRVSLEHEQY
TRBV27,TRBJ1-1,ASSFVGSNTEAF
TRBV13,TRBJ2-7,ASSPQGYEQY
TRBV5-5,TRBJ2-1,ASSLWTVVNEQF